This T cell receptor (beta chain) was observed in a study of blood T cell repertoires in COVID-19. The overall study: Spain, Italy and the United States supplied samples that represented acute and convalescent COVID-19.

Per the original data handling: Estimation of nucleated cell counts was performed using reference gene primer amplification. Only in-frame clones appear in the TCRdb table, and some are missing; sequencing was by immunoSEQ multiplex PCR. That table gives V, J and clone size, and the DNA gave D and trimming. The profile covers approximately 230,000 clones, with roughly 82% appearing a single time and roughly 4.6% taken by the ten largest. The source of this sequence is a woman older than 75 with active or convalescent COVID-19. Sequenced sample: peripheral blood.

The CDR3 loop reads CASSQDERSQYF. As DNA, the CDR3 is TGTGCCAGCAGCCAAGATGAGAGGAGCCAGTACTTC. This chain links TRBV3-1 (or the pseudogene TRBV3-2) with TRBJ2-5; no clear D. V gave up 0 bases and J gave up 10 bases, with 9 bases separating them. Germline CDR1 reads LGHDT; CDR2 reads YNNKEL (reference sequence). The CDR3 length is 12 residues.